The clone carrying this T cell receptor beta chain was seen a single time. In the source study's methods: Reference gene primer amplification gave nucleated cell count estimates. TCRdb's copy holds only in-frame clones and misses some; the assay was immunoSEQ multiplex PCR. V and J calls and clone size are as listed in that table; D and trimming were resolved from the DNA. The sample consists of about 310,000 clones, around nine tenths of them appearing once. The sample comes from a study of blood T cell repertoires in COVID-19. On the study more broadly: The cDNA or gDNA used as material had been derived from T cells, B-cell-depleted T cells, or PBMCs.

V lost 0 bases to trimming and J lost 9 bases, with 13 bases between them. This CDR3 comprises 14 residues. The V gene's germline CDR1 is SGHDT and CDR2 YYEEEE. The sample was PBMCs or T cells enriched from blood (not recorded which). The clonotype was recovered from a woman aged 40-49 years who had recovered from COVID-19. The rearrangement uses TRBV5-6 and TRBJ2-4; D not certain. The chain's CDR3 is CASSLARSMGIQYF. Written as DNA, the CDR3 is TGTGCCAGCAGCTTGGCTCGTAGCATGGGCATTCAGTACTTC.